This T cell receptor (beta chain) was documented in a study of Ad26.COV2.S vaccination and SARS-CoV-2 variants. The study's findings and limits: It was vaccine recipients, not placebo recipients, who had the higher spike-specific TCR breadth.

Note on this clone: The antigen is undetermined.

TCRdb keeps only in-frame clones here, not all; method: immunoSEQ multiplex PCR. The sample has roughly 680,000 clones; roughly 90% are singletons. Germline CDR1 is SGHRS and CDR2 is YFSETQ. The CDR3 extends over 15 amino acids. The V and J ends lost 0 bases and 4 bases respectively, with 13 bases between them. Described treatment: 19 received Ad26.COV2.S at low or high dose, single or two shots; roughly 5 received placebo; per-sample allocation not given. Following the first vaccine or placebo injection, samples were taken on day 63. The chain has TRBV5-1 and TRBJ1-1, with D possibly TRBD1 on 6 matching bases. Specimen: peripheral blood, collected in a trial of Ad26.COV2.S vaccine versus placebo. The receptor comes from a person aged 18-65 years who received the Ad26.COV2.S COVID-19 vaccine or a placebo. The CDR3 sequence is CASSLEGGGGTEAFF. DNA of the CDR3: TGCGCCAGCAGCTTGGAGGGAGGGGGAGGCACTGAAGCTTTCTTT.